This T cell receptor beta chain was recorded in a study of blood T cell repertoires in COVID-19. Study-level information: The United States, Italy and Spain provided the acute and convalescent COVID-19 samples. PBMCs, B-cell-depleted T cells, or T cells provided the cDNA or gDNA that made up the material.

Germline lookup yields CDR1 MGHRA and CDR2 YSYEKL. CDR3 length equals 12 residues. V was trimmed by 0 bases and J by 8 bases, leaving 4 bases between them. In the original processing: Reference gene primers were amplified, and this amplification served to estimate nucleated cell counts. TCRdb keeps only in-frame clones here, not all; method: immunoSEQ multiplex PCR. That table gives V, J and clone size, and the DNA gave D and trimming. The data show around 230,000 clones, roughly 87% seen once. Source material: peripheral blood. The chain carries TRBV4-1 and TRBJ2-2; D remains unclear. The TCR comes from a man aged 55 to 70 who had recovered from COVID-19. This CDR3 is CASSQEAGELFF. The CDR3 region has the DNA TGCGCCAGCAGCCAAGAGGCTGGGGAGCTGTTTTTT.